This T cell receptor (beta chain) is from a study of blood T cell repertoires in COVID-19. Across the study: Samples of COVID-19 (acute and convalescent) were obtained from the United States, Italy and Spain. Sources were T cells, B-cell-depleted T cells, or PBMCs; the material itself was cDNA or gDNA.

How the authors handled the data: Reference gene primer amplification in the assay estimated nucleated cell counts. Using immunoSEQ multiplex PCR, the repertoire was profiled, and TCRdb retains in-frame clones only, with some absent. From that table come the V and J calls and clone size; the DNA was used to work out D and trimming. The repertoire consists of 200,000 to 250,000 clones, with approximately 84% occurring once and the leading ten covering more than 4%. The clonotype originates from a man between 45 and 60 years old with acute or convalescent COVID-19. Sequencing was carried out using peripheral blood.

CDR3 DNA: TGCGCCGGCACAGGCGTCACCGGGGAGCTGTTTTTT. It translates to CAGTGVTGELFF. The chain recombines TRBV10-2 with TRBJ2-2, with a possible D match to TRBD1 (5 bases). V was pared by 11 bases and J by 4 bases, with 11 bases between. Germline-derived CDR1 and CDR2 are WSHSY and SAAADI. The CDR3 has 12 amino acids.